These 2 T cell receptor beta chains were sequenced from one sample in a study of T cell repertoires in cytomegalovirus infection. MiXCR, run by TCRdb on the reads, gives a single entry per CDR3 protein. This sample has approximately 910,000 distinct CDR3 sequences; approximately 33% occur once, and the top ten carry about an eighth. These receptors have no known antigen. Sequenced here: cultured CD8+ T cells from PBMCs, sampled from culture after CMV antigen stimulation. These receptors originate from a human donor in good health (CMV status not recorded). Some clones in this sample may be carry-over from other donors' samples.

The chain carries TRBV6-2 or TRBV6-3 and TRBJ2-7; TRBD2 aligns across 10 bases. This CDR3 region has 18 residues. The V and J ends lost 7 bases and 0 bases, in that order; junction bases with no gene match: 15. Germline V lookup: CDR1 MNHEY, CDR2 SVGEGT. CDR3 sequence (DNA): TGTGCCAGCACCCCCACGTCTAGCGGGGGCCTCAGCTCCTACGAGCAGTACGTC. Protein product: CASTPTSSGGLSSYEQYV.

This sequence joins TRBV7-9 and TRBJ1-6; D call uncertain. The CDR3 runs to 14 residues. Trimming took off 4 bases at V and 9 bases at J, with 13 bases between the two ends. Germline CDR1 is SEHNR and CDR2 is FQNEAQ (reference sequence). The CDR3 region is CASSSLGGGSPLHF. In DNA form, the CDR3 reads TGTGCCAGCAGCTCTCTAGGAGGTGGTTCACCCCTCCACTTT.